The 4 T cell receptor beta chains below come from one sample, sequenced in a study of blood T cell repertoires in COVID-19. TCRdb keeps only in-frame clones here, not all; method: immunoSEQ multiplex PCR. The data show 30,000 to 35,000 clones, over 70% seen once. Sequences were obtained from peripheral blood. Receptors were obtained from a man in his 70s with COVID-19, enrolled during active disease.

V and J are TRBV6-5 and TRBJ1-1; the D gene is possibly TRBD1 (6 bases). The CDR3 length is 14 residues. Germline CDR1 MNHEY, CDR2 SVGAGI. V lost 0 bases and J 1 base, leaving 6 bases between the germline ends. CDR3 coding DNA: TGTGCCAGCAGTTACTCGGACAGGAACACTGAAGCTTTCTTT. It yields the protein CASSYSDRNTEAFF.

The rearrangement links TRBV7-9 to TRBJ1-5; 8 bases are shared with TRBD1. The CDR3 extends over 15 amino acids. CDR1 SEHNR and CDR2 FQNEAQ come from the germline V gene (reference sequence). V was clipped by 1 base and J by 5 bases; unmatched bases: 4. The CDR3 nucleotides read TGTGCCAGCAGCTTAGGGACAGGGCTGGATCAGCCCCAGCATTTT. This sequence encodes CASSLGTGLDQPQHF.

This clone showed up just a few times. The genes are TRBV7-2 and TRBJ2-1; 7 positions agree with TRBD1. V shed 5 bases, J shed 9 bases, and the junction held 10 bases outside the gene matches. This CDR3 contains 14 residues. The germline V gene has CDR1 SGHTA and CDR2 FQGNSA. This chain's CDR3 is CASSPRQGFSEQFF. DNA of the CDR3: TGTGCCAGCAGCCCCAGACAGGGTTTTAGTGAGCAGTTCTTC.

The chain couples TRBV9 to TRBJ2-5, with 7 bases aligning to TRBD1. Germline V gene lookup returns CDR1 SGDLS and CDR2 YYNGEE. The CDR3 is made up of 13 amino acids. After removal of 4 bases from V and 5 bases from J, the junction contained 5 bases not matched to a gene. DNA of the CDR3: TGTGCCAGCAGCCCGACAGGGATGGAGACCCAGTACTTC. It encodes CASSPTGMETQYF.